This is a list of T cell receptor beta chains from one sample in a study of blood T cell repertoires in COVID-19. The method was immunoSEQ multiplex PCR; TCRdb's version includes in-frame clones alone and lacks a portion of them. The sample includes 60,000 to 75,000 clones, 80% to 90% seen only once; the top ten take over 6.5%. The sample consisted of peripheral blood. The receptors here all came from a man aged 55 to 70 with acute or convalescent COVID-19. CDR3s include the opening cysteine and the closing phenylalanine or tryptophan. Fields, in order: clone size, V gene, J gene, D gene, CDR3 DNA, CDR3 protein. The D gene is left open where the match is weak. Only part of the rows carry a size: once, few, many, or a class if the clone is expanded.

abundance: .
v_gene: TRBV9
j_gene: TRBJ1-4
d_gene: TRBD1
CDR3nt: TGTGCCAGCAGCGCGACAGGGGTAAATGAAAAACTGTTTTTT
CDR3aa: CASSATGVNEKLFF

abundance: .
v_gene: TRBV9
j_gene: TRBJ2-3
d_gene: TRBD2
CDR3nt: TGTGCCAGCAGCGTAGGAGCGGGGGGTTTCACAGATACGCAGTATTTT
CDR3aa: CASSVGAGGFTDTQYF

abundance: once
v_gene: TRBV19
j_gene: TRBJ2-1
d_gene: TRBD2
CDR3nt: TGTGCCAGTAGGGGGCTAGCGGCGGGGAACAATGAGCAGTTCTTC
CDR3aa: CASRGLAAGNNEQFF

abundance: .
v_gene: TRBV11-2
j_gene: TRBJ1-2
d_gene: TRBD1
CDR3nt: TGTGTCAGCAGCCTCGGACAGGGGGGAGGCTACACCTTC
CDR3aa: CVSSLGQGGGYTF

abundance: .
v_gene: TRBV3-1/TRBV3-2
j_gene: TRBJ2-5
d_gene: .
CDR3nt: TGTGCCAGCAGTACTAGCAGGGAGACCCAGTACTTC
CDR3aa: CASSTSRETQYF

abundance: .
v_gene: TRBV2
j_gene: TRBJ1-4
d_gene: TRBD1
CDR3nt: TGTGCCAGCAGCCTACAGGGGGTCTTGGGGGAAAAACTGTTTTTT
CDR3aa: CASSLQGVLGEKLFF

abundance: .
v_gene: TRBV19
j_gene: TRBJ2-2
d_gene: .
CDR3nt: TGTGCCAGTAGTATGGGGGCAGGTCGGGCCGGGGAGCTGTTTTTT
CDR3aa: CASSMGAGRAGELFF

abundance: .
v_gene: TRBV12-3/TRBV12-4
j_gene: TRBJ1-1
d_gene: .
CDR3nt: TGTGCCAGCAGCGCAGGGGCAAACACTGAAGCTTTCTTT
CDR3aa: CASSAGANTEAFF

abundance: .
v_gene: TRBV3-1/TRBV3-2
j_gene: TRBJ1-1
d_gene: .
CDR3nt: TGTGCCAGCAGCGCCATACAACAGGGTTATACTGAAGCTTTCTTT
CDR3aa: CASSAIQQGYTEAFF

abundance: .
v_gene: TRBV6-2/TRBV6-3
j_gene: TRBJ2-7
d_gene: TRBD1
CDR3nt: TGTGCCAGCGGCCGGACAGGGGGCTCCTACGAGCAGTACTTC
CDR3aa: CASGRTGGSYEQYF

abundance: .
v_gene: TRBV6-5
j_gene: TRBJ2-2
d_gene: .
CDR3nt: TGTGCCAGCAGCCTTAGACAGGCGAACACCGGGGAGCTGTTTTTT
CDR3aa: CASSLRQANTGELFF

abundance: .
v_gene: TRBV9
j_gene: TRBJ1-4
d_gene: TRBD1
CDR3nt: TGTGCCAGCAGCGCCGGGACAGGGTACAATGAAAAACTGTTTTTT
CDR3aa: CASSAGTGYNEKLFF

abundance: .
v_gene: TRBV18
j_gene: TRBJ2-3
d_gene: TRBD2
CDR3nt: TGTGCCAGCTCACCACAGGGACTAGCGGGGACAGATACGCAGTATTTT
CDR3aa: CASSPQGLAGTDTQYF

abundance: .
v_gene: TRBV4-3
j_gene: TRBJ2-3
d_gene: TRBD2
CDR3nt: TGCGCCAGCAGCCAAGTTTCGGGGACTAGAATCACAGATACGCAGTATTTT
CDR3aa: CASSQVSGTRITDTQYF

abundance: .
v_gene: TRBV20-1
j_gene: TRBJ2-2
d_gene: TRBD2
CDR3nt: TGCAGTGCTAGTTGGGGGGGTGGCACCGGGGAGCTGTTTTTT
CDR3aa: CSASWGGGTGELFF

abundance: .
v_gene: TRBV18
j_gene: TRBJ2-1
d_gene: .
CDR3nt: TGTGCCAGCTCACCAATTCCGGGCAATGAGCAGTTCTTC
CDR3aa: CASSPIPGNEQFF

abundance: .
v_gene: TRBV11-2
j_gene: TRBJ2-3
d_gene: .
CDR3nt: TGTGCCAGCAGCTTAATCCGTCTGGATACGCAGTATTTT
CDR3aa: CASSLIRLDTQYF

abundance: .
v_gene: TRBV30
j_gene: TRBJ1-5
d_gene: .
CDR3nt: TGTGCCTGGAGTGTAAAGGCCTCTCAGGCCCAGCATTTT
CDR3aa: CAWSVKASQAQHF

abundance: few
v_gene: TRBV28
j_gene: TRBJ1-5
d_gene: .
CDR3nt: TGTGCCAGCAGGGGCGGACATATCAATCAGCCCCAGCATTTT
CDR3aa: CASRGGHINQPQHF

abundance: .
v_gene: TRBV5-1
j_gene: TRBJ2-7
d_gene: TRBD2
CDR3nt: TGCGCCAGCAGTGGAACCGCGTCGGCGGGGGGGGCCTACGAGCAGTACTTC
CDR3aa: CASSGTASAGGAYEQYF

abundance: few
v_gene: TRBV6-1
j_gene: TRBJ2-1
d_gene: .
CDR3nt: TGTGCCAGCAGTGAAAGTTTCGGTAATGAGCAGTTCTTC
CDR3aa: CASSESFGNEQFF

abundance: .
v_gene: TRBV4-3
j_gene: TRBJ2-7
d_gene: .
CDR3nt: TGCGCCAGCAGCCAGACTTACAGGGTTGGGGACTACGAGCAGTACTTC
CDR3aa: CASSQTYRVGDYEQYF

abundance: .
v_gene: TRBV5-6
j_gene: TRBJ1-2
d_gene: .
CDR3nt: TGTGCCAGCAGCTTCGCCGGAGCTAACTATGGCTACACCTTC
CDR3aa: CASSFAGANYGYTF

abundance: medium-sized
v_gene: TRBV27
j_gene: TRBJ1-5
d_gene: .
CDR3nt: TGTGCCAGCAATGAACAGGGTGGGGATCAGCCCCAGCATTTT
CDR3aa: CASNEQGGDQPQHF

abundance: .
v_gene: TRBV4-3
j_gene: TRBJ2-2
d_gene: .
CDR3nt: TGCGCCAGCAGCCAAGACTGGGGGACAAACACCGGGGAGCTGTTTTTT
CDR3aa: CASSQDWGTNTGELFF

abundance: few
v_gene: TRBV12-1
j_gene: TRBJ2-3
d_gene: .
CDR3nt: TGTGCCAGCAGCTTACGGGGGGTCGGTACAGATACGCAGTATTTT
CDR3aa: CASSLRGVGTDTQYF

abundance: .
v_gene: TRBV6-2/TRBV6-3
j_gene: TRBJ1-2
d_gene: .
CDR3nt: TGTGCCAGCAGTTCCCAGGGTAGCTATGGCTACACCTTC
CDR3aa: CASSSQGSYGYTF

abundance: few
v_gene: TRBV5-4
j_gene: TRBJ2-5
d_gene: .
CDR3nt: TGTGCCAGCAGCCCAAGTACTAGTTTTCAAGAGACCCAGTACTTC
CDR3aa: CASSPSTSFQETQYF

abundance: .
v_gene: TRBV11-2
j_gene: TRBJ2-3
d_gene: TRBD1
CDR3nt: TGTGCCAGCAGTCTACAGGGGCTGGGGACAGATACGCAGTATTTT
CDR3aa: CASSLQGLGTDTQYF

abundance: .
v_gene: TRBV5-1
j_gene: TRBJ2-1
d_gene: .
CDR3nt: TGCGCCAGCAGCCGCCCGGACAGCCACGAGCAGTTCTTC
CDR3aa: CASSRPDSHEQFF

abundance: .
v_gene: TRBV6-2/TRBV6-3
j_gene: TRBJ2-2
d_gene: TRBD2
CDR3nt: TGTGCCAGCAGCATATTGGGACTAGCGGGGGGCGAGTCCGGGGAGCTGTTTTTT
CDR3aa: CASSILGLAGGESGELFF

abundance: .
v_gene: TRBV7-2
j_gene: TRBJ2-3
d_gene: TRBD2
CDR3nt: TGTGCCAGCAGCTTATTTCAAGCGGGGGGTGGGGCAGATACGCAGTATTTT
CDR3aa: CASSLFQAGGGADTQYF